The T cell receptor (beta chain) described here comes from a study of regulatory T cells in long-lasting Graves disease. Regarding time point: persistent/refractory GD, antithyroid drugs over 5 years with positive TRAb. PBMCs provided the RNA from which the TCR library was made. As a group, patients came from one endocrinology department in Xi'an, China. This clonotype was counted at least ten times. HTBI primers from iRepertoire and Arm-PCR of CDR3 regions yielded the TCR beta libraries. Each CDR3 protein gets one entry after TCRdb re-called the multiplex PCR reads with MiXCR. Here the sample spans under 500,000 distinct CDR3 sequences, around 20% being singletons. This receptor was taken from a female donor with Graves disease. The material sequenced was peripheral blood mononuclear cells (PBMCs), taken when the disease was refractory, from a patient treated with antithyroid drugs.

CDR3 sequence: CASSDGQGRYF. CDR3 in DNA: TGTGCCAGCAGTGACGGACAGGGTCGCTACTTC. The gene calls are TRBV6-1 and TRBJ2-5, with 8 bases matching TRBD1. The CDR3 has 11 residues. Germline V CDR1 and CDR2: MNHNS, SASEGT. The V segment lost 3 bases and the J segment 14 bases; nucleotides outside the gene matches: 5.